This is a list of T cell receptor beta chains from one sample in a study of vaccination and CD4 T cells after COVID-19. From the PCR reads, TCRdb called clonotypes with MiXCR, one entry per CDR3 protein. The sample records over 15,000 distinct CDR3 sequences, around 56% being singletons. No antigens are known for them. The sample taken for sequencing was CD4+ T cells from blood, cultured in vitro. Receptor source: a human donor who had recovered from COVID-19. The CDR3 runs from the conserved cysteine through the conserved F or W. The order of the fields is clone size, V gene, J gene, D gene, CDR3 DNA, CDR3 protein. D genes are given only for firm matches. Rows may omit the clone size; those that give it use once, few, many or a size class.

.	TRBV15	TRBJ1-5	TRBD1	TGTGCCACCAGCAGAGCCCAGGGGGCAGGCAATCAGCCCCAGCATTTT	CATSRAQGAGNQPQHF
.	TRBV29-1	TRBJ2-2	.	TGCGGCGCCCATACCGGGACGAACACCGGGGAGCTGTTTTTT	CGAHTGTNTGELFF
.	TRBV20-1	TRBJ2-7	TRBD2	TGCAGTGCTAGAGAGGTCCTGGGACTATTGGGAGAGCAGTACTTC	CSAREVLGLLGEQYF
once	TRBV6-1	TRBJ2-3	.	TGTGCCAGCAGGGGAAGGTTACTGGTAGATACGCAGTATTTT	CASRGRLLVDTQYF
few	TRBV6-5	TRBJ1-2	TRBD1	TGTGCCAGCAGCTACCTCCTCGTTGGGACAGGTGATTATGGCTACACCTTC	CASSYLLVGTGDYGYTF
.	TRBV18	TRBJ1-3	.	TGTGCCAGCTCACCACCGTCAGCCTCTGGAAACACCATATATTTT	CASSPPSASGNTIYF
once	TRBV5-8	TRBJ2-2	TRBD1	TGTGCCAGCAGCTTGCTCGGACAGGGGCACACCGGGGAGCTGTTTTTT	CASSLLGQGHTGELFF
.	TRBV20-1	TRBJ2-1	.	TGCAGTGCTCCTCGCTGGGTGACAGCAAGCTCCTACAATGAGCAGTTCTTC	CSAPRWVTASSYNEQFF
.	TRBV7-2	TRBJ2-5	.	TGTGCCAGCAGCTTAGTGGAGGGGGAGACCCAGTACTTC	CASSLVEGETQYF
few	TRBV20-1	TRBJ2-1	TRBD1	TGCAGTGCTAGAGGCGGGAACCAGGGGGCTGAGCAGTTCTTC	CSARGGNQGAEQFF
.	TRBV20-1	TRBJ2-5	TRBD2	TGCAGTGCTAGATTGGGACCCGGGAGGGAGACCCAGTACTTC	CSARLGPGRETQYF
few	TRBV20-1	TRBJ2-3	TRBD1	TGCAGTGCTACAGCGGACAGGGTCAGCACAGATACGCAGTATTTT	CSATADRVSTDTQYF
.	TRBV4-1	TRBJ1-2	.	TGCGCCAGCAGCCAAGAAGGTTTAGGCTCCTACACCTTC	CASSQEGLGSYTF
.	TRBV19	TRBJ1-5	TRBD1	TGTGCCAGTAGTATAATGAGACAGGGTAATCAGCCCCAGCATTTT	CASSIMRQGNQPQHF
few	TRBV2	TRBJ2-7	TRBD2	TGTGCCAGCAGTGTTGGGACTACCTACGAGCAGTACTTC	CASSVGTTYEQYF
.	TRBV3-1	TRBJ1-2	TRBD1	TGTGCCAGCAGCCTCCGGGACAGGGTCGGTGGCTACACCTTC	CASSLRDRVGGYTF
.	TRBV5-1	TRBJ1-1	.	TGCGCCAGCAGCGCGACAGCGAACACTGAAGCTTTCTTT	CASSATANTEAFF
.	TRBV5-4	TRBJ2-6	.	TGTGCCAGCAGCTTCAGGAAGACAGGATTTCTCTCTGGGGCCAACGTCCTGACTTTC	CASSFRKTGFLSGANVLTF
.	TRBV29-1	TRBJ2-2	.	TGCAGCGTTGGGCAGGCCACCGGGGAGCTGTTTTTT	CSVGQATGELFF
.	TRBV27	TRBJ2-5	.	TGTGCCAGCAGTTCAGGGACACCTACCGGGTGGGAGACCCAGTACTTC	CASSSGTPTGWETQYF
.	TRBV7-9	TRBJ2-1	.	TGTGCCAGCAGCTACCCTGCCGGAGGTGAGCAGTTCTTC	CASSYPAGGEQFF
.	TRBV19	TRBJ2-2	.	TGTGCCAGTACCCCGAGGAGGTGGAACACCGGGGAGCTGTTTTTT	CASTPRRWNTGELFF
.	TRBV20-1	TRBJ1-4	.	TGCAGTGCTAGAGATCCGCCTGGGGCAACTAATGAAAAACTGTTTTTT	CSARDPPGATNEKLFF
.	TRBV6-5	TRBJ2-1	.	TGTGCCAGCAGCTCCTCGGACGCGAGCTCCTACAATGAGCAGTTCTTC	CASSSSDASSYNEQFF
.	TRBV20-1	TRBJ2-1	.	TGCAGTGCTAGAGACATTGAGCGTAGCTCCTACAATGAGCAGTTCTTC	CSARDIERSSYNEQFF
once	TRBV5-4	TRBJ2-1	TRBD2	TGTGCCAGCAGCCCGAGGACTAGCGGATACAATGAGCAGTTCTTC	CASSPRTSGYNEQFF
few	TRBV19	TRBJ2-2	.	TGTGCCAGTACTCCGGGCGGAGCGAACACCGGGGAGCTGTTTTTT	CASTPGGANTGELFF
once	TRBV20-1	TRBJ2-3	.	TGCAGTGCTCCCCTTACCCCCCAAGATACGCAGTATTTT	CSAPLTPQDTQYF
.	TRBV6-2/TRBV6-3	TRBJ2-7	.	TGTGCCAGCAGTTCTACAATCTACGAGCAGTACTTC	CASSSTIYEQYF
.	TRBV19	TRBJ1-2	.	TGTGCCAGTATTGACCTCAGTGGGGCGGACTATGGCTACACCTTC	CASIDLSGADYGYTF
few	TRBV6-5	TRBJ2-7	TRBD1	TGTGCCAGCAGTTACTCGTCCCCCGGGACAGGGGTTGGCTCCTACGAGCAGTACTTC	CASSYSSPGTGVGSYEQYF
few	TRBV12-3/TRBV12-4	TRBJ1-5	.	TGTGCCAGCAGTTTTGGGGCTTATCAGCCCCAGCATTTT	CASSFGAYQPQHF
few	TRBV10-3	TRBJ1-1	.	TGTGCCATCAGGAACAATGAACTGAACACTGAAGCTTTCTTT	CAIRNNELNTEAFF
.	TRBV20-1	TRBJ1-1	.	TGCAGTGCTCCCAGGGAGAACACTGAAGCTTTCTTT	CSAPRENTEAFF
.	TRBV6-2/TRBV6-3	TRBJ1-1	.	TGTGCCAGCACCTACGGGCAGGGGCACACTGAAGCTTTCTTT	CASTYGQGHTEAFF
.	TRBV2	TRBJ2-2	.	TGTGCCAGCAGGGGGGGAAAGAACACCGGGGAGCTGTTTTTT	CASRGGKNTGELFF
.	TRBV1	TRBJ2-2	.	TGCACCAGCGGGTTTGGTATCGAACCGAACACCGGGGAGCTGTTTTTT	CTSGFGIEPNTGELFF
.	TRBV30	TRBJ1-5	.	TGTGCCTGGAGTGTCGGGGGAGCCCATCAGCCCCAGCATTTT	CAWSVGGAHQPQHF
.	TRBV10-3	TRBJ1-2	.	TGTGCCATCAGTGATCAGGGTCGGTATGGCTACACCTTC	CAISDQGRYGYTF
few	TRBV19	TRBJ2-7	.	TGTGCCAGTAGTATACCTGGCTCCTACGAGCAGTACTTC	CASSIPGSYEQYF
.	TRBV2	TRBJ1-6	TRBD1	TGTGCCAGCAGTATTGACGAGACAGGGACTTCACCCCTCCACTTT	CASSIDETGTSPLHF
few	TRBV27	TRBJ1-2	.	TGTGCCAGCAGTTTATCCGGGCTCCGGGGCTACACCTTC	CASSLSGLRGYTF
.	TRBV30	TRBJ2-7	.	TGTGCCGGGGGGATCGGGGAAGATTACGAGCAGTACTTC	CAGGIGEDYEQYF
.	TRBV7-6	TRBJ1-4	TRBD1	TGTGCCAGCAGCTTAGGCCCAGGACAGGGCGGTGAAAAACTGTTTTTT	CASSLGPGQGGEKLFF
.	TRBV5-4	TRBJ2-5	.	TGTGCCAGCACTTCGGGACTTCGGGTAGAGACCCAGTACTTC	CASTSGLRVETQYF
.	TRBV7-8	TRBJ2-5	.	TGTGCCAGCAGCTTAAGCCTTAACCAAGAGACCCAGTACTTC	CASSLSLNQETQYF
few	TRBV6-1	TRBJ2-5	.	TGTGCCAGCAGTCATCCCGACCCCCCCAGGACCCAGTACTTC	CASSHPDPPRTQYF
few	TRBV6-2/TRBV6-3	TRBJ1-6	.	TGTGCCAGCAGTTACTGGGTGAGAGGAGACTCACCCCTCCACTTT	CASSYWVRGDSPLHF
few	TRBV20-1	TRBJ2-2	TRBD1	TGCAGTGCTTCCCTACAGGGGGCCGACGGGGAGCTGTTTTTT	CSASLQGADGELFF
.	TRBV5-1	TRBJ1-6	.	TGCGCCAGCAGCAGCCTAGGACAACCAGAGAATTCACCCCTCCACTTT	CASSSLGQPENSPLHF
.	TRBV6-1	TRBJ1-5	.	TGTGCCAGCAGTACCACAGGGCCGTATAGCAATCAGCCCCAGCATTTT	CASSTTGPYSNQPQHF
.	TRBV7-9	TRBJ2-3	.	TGTGCCAGCAGCGAATTTGGGGGCCCCCTCACAGATACGCAGTATTTT	CASSEFGGPLTDTQYF
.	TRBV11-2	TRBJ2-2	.	TGTGCCAGCGGCCCCAGGGGTGGCGGCGGGGAGCTGTTTTTT	CASGPRGGGGELFF
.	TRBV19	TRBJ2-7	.	TGTGCCAGTACCTCCGGGACACCTTTCTACGAGCAGTACTTC	CASTSGTPFYEQYF
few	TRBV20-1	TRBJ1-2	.	TGCAGTGCTAGAGATCGAAGGCTTACTAACTATGGCTACACCTTC	CSARDRRLTNYGYTF
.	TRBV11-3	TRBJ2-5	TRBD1	TGTGCCAGCAGCTTAACAGGGGCCGAGACCCAGTACTTC	CASSLTGAETQYF